Listed below are T cell receptor beta chains from one sample, sequenced in a study of blood T cell repertoires in COVID-19. Sequencing used immunoSEQ multiplex PCR; TCRdb keeps in-frame clones, though not all of them. Of approximately 280,000 clones detected, about 90% appear once; the ten largest clones hold about 1.8%. Sequencing was carried out using PBMCs or T cells enriched from blood (not recorded which). These receptors came from a woman aged 18-29 years with acute COVID-19. Each CDR3 is given with its conserved first and last residue. Fields, in order: J gene, V gene, CDR3 protein.

J: TRBJ1-1; V: TRBV6-1; CDR3: CASIEHGSGTEAFF
J: TRBJ2-7; V: TRBV18; CDR3: CASSRQTSGIHEQYF
J: TRBJ2-1; V: TRBV3-1/TRBV3-2; CDR3: CASSLAGGGRNEQFF
J: TRBJ2-7; V: TRBV12-3/TRBV12-4; CDR3: CASSLTMTYEQYF
J: TRBJ1-5; V: TRBV14; CDR3: CASSQGQGYSNQPQHF
J: TRBJ2-7; V: TRBV3-1/TRBV3-2; CDR3: CASSPHAGRPYEQYF
J: TRBJ2-1; V: TRBV4-1; CDR3: CASSQSTSGSRSYNEQFF
J: TRBJ2-2; V: TRBV29-1; CDR3: CSVEEAGVGTGELFF
J: TRBJ2-7; V: TRBV5-8; CDR3: CASSLGDREIYEQYF
J: TRBJ1-2; V: TRBV5-4; CDR3: CASKLEEGAIYGYTF
J: TRBJ1-1; V: TRBV13; CDR3: CASSLGPGGNTEAFF
J: TRBJ2-3; V: TRBV4-3; CDR3: CASSPVITTDTQYF
J: TRBJ2-2; V: TRBV1; CDR3: CTSSQDVRANTGELFF
J: TRBJ2-2; V: TRBV29-1; CDR3: CSVEDAGTSVTGELFF